This T cell receptor (beta chain) was recovered during a study of cytotoxic CD8 clonotypes in ibrutinib-treated CLL. With 5 bases clipped from V and 1 base from J, the junction kept 2 bases outside the gene matches. In germline, CDR1 is SGHAT, CDR2 FQDESV (reference sequence). The CDR3 is made up of 14 amino acids. Assay used: immunoSEQ multiplex PCR; TCRdb lists only in-frame clones, some missing. The table has about 250,000 clones, 60% to 75% seen once. This TCR came from a human donor with chronic lymphocytic leukemia. V is TRBV11-1 and J is TRBJ1-3, with 7 nucleotides matching TRBD1. The material sequenced was PBMCs, taken after 24 months of ibrutinib treatment. CDR3 DNA sequence: TGTGCCAGCAGCCTGACAGGGTCTGGAAACACCATATATTTT. It specifies CASSLTGSGNTIYF.